The rows below give T cell receptor beta chains drawn from one sample of a study of cytotoxic CD8 clonotypes in ibrutinib-treated CLL. Here immunoSEQ multiplex PCR was the method, and the copy in TCRdb shows in-frame clones only, minus some. The data hold tens of thousands of clones, with approximately 90% observed a single time. The source material was PBMCs, sampled after 12 months of ibrutinib treatment. The receptors shown here come from a human donor with chronic lymphocytic leukemia. The CDR3 runs from the conserved cysteine through the conserved F or W. The D gene is left open where the match is weak. Clone size appears in some rows only: once, few, many, or a class for an expanded clone.

V gene	clone size	D gene	J gene	CDR3 protein	CDR3 DNA
TRBV7-9	NA	NA	TRBJ2-7	CASSSRYNGDTQYYEQYF	TGTGCCAGCAGCTCGAGATATAACGGAGATACACAGTATTACGAGCAGTACTTC
TRBV9	NA	NA	TRBJ1-2	CASTPLPGAHGYTF	TGTGCCAGCACCCCTCTCCCAGGGGCTCACGGCTACACCTTC
TRBV7-2	NA	NA	TRBJ2-7	CASSLVSTNSYEQYF	TGTGCCAGCAGCTTAGTGTCTACCAACTCCTACGAGCAGTACTTC
TRBV11-2	NA	TRBD2	TRBJ2-7	CASSATSGSIIYEQYF	TGTGCCAGCAGCGCCACTAGCGGGAGCATTATCTACGAGCAGTACTTC
TRBV7-2	NA	NA	TRBJ2-3	CASSYFPIDTQYF	TGTGCCAGCAGCTACTTTCCGATAGATACGCAGTATTTT
TRBV29-1	NA	TRBD1	TRBJ1-1	CSVRYRGVDTEAFF	TGCAGCGTTCGATACAGGGGAGTGGACACTGAAGCTTTCTTT
TRBV5-8	NA	NA	TRBJ1-1	CASSTRTMTTEAFF	TGTGCCAGCAGCACCAGGACGATGACGACTGAAGCTTTCTTT
TRBV5-1	NA	NA	TRBJ1-2	CASSFSTANYGYTF	TGCGCCAGCAGCTTTTCGACAGCTAACTATGGCTACACCTTC
TRBV9	NA	NA	TRBJ2-3	CASSKGAEFSTQYF	TGTGCCAGCAGCAAAGGGGCGGAATTCAGTACGCAGTATTTT
TRBV7-9	NA	NA	TRBJ1-2	CASSLTAGITKNYGYTF	TGTGCCAGCAGCTTAACTGCAGGGATTACCAAAAACTATGGCTACACCTTC
TRBV4-3	once	NA	TRBJ2-2	CASSQGASVNTGELFF	TGCGCCAGCAGCCAAGGGGCCAGCGTAAACACCGGGGAGCTGTTTTTT
TRBV7-2	NA	NA	TRBJ1-1	CASSLGVKTEAFF	TGTGCCAGCAGCTTAGGGGTTAAGACTGAAGCTTTCTTT
TRBV5-1	once	NA	TRBJ2-3	CASSPPSVGSTDTQYF	TGCGCCAGCAGCCCACCGAGCGTAGGGAGCACAGATACGCAGTATTTT
TRBV4-1	NA	NA	TRBJ1-3	CASSQAEGVSGNTIYF	TGCGCCAGCAGCCAAGCGGAGGGGGTCTCAGGAAACACCATATATTTT
TRBV7-2	NA	NA	TRBJ2-7	CASSSTGTPYYGQYF	TGTGCCAGCAGCTCAACCGGGACACCATACTATGGGCAGTACTTC
TRBV15	NA	NA	TRBJ2-7	CATSRDRVEYEQYF	TGTGCCACCAGCAGAGATCGAGTCGAATACGAGCAGTACTTC
TRBV7-3	NA	NA	TRBJ1-1	CASSPVASYGDHQAEAFF	TGTGCCAGCAGCCCCGTCGCGTCGTATGGGGACCACCAGGCTGAAGCTTTCTTT
TRBV6-5	NA	TRBD2	TRBJ2-7	CASSYSGGRYEQYF	TGTGCCAGCAGTTACTCTGGCGGGAGGTACGAGCAGTACTTC
TRBV6-5	few	NA	TRBJ1-1	CASSPGFGAFF	TGTGCCAGCAGTCCAGGGTTTGGCGCTTTCTTT
TRBV7-7	NA	NA	TRBJ2-1	CASSPGRNNEQFF	TGTGCTAGCAGCCCTGGCCGCAACAATGAGCAGTTCTTC
TRBV7-9	NA	NA	TRBJ1-1	CASSVQVNTEAFF	TGTGCCAGCAGCGTACAGGTGAACACTGAAGCTTTCTTT
TRBV18	NA	NA	TRBJ2-7	CASSPPKGDEQYF	TGTGCCAGCTCACCACCAAAGGGTGACGAGCAGTACTTC
TRBV4-1	NA	NA	TRBJ1-1	CASSQARALGAFF	TGCGCCAGCAGCCAAGCTAGGGCCCTTGGAGCTTTCTTT
TRBV19	NA	TRBD2	TRBJ2-1	CASSPAYRASGRHEQFF	TGTGCCAGTAGTCCGGCTTATAGGGCTAGCGGGAGGCATGAGCAGTTCTTC
TRBV10-1	once	TRBD2	TRBJ2-6	CASSAPGGAAGANVLTF	TGCGCCAGCAGTGCCCCCGGGGGGGCCGCTGGGGCCAACGTCCTGACTTTC
TRBV7-3	NA	TRBD1	TRBJ1-2	CASSSGDRQNYGYTF	TGTGCCAGCAGCTCCGGGGACAGACAGAACTATGGCTACACCTTC
TRBV20-1	NA	NA	TRBJ2-7	CSAKQTYEQYF	TGCAGTGCCAAACAAACCTACGAGCAGTACTTC
TRBV4-1	NA	NA	TRBJ2-1	CASSQQMLEGLDEQFF	TGCGCCAGCAGCCAGCAGATGTTGGAGGGGTTGGATGAGCAGTTCTTC
TRBV7-9	NA	NA	TRBJ2-7	CASSSYSGALDYEQYF	TGTGCCAGCAGCTCTTATTCGGGAGCCCTCGATTACGAGCAGTACTTC
TRBV6-6	NA	NA	TRBJ2-6	CASQDNRRSGANVLTF	TGTGCCAGCCAGGATAACAGGCGCTCTGGGGCCAACGTCCTGACTTTC
TRBV7-2	NA	TRBD1	TRBJ1-5	CASSTQGAGGQPQHF	TGTGCCAGCAGTACACAGGGGGCCGGAGGTCAGCCCCAGCATTTT
TRBV7-2	NA	NA	TRBJ2-3	CASSLGASTYTQYF	TGTGCCAGCAGCTTAGGCGCTTCAACCTATACGCAGTATTTT